This TCR beta chain was captured in a study of shared clonotypes between healthy human individuals. The ends lost 4 bases at V and 1 base at J; junction bases unmatched: 6. Germline V gives CDR1 WSHSY, CDR2 SAAADI. This CDR3 has 16 amino acids. The protocol was immunoSEQ multiplex PCR, while the TCRdb copy is restricted to in-frame clones and leaves out a portion. The sample includes approximately 1.4 million clones, 95% to 99% of them seen just once. The chain is built from TRBV10-2 and TRBJ2-1, with 8 bases identical to TRBD2. This receptor was taken from a man aged 25 to 45 in good health. The sequenced sample consisted of naive CD4+ T cells sorted from blood. Described subset: CD45RA+ positively selected. The DNA for the CDR3 is TGCGCCAGCAGTGTGAGTAGCGGGATATCCTACAATGAGCAGTTCTTC. It specifies CASSVSSGISYNEQFF.